These 7 T cell receptor beta chains were sequenced from one sample in a study of T cells in Graves' hyperthyroidism and ophthalmopathy. Researchers amplified the TCR beta CDR3 regions from RNA transcripts. The HTBI primer set served for first-round RT-PCR of the TCR CDR3. TCRdb ran MiXCR on the multiplex PCR reads and lists one entry per CDR3 protein. Among about 400,000 distinct CDR3 sequences listed, roughly 14% were seen once. Sequenced: blood. All receptors derive from a woman aged 18-29 years with Graves' hyperthyroidism.

This clonotype was detected ten times or more. The chain employs TRBV12-3 or TRBV12-4 and TRBJ2-4, with 14 nucleotides matching TRBD2. Trimming cost V 6 bases and J 6 bases; bases outside gene matches: 10. The CDR3 runs 17 residues. The CDR3: CASSAGTSGGTGNIQYF. CDR3 in DNA: TGTGCCAGCAGCGCCGGGACTAGCGGGGGAACGGGAAACATTCAGTACTTC.

There are many counts of this clonotype. CDR3 nucleotide sequence: TGTGCCAGCAGCGTTACCGGGACAGGTCCCTACGAGCAGTACTTC. Its translation: CASSVTGTGPYEQYF. J is TRBJ2-7 and V is TRBV9; 8 bases fit TRBD1. The germline gives CDR1 SGDLS, CDR2 YYNGEE. The ends lost 2 bases at V and 2 bases at J; junction bases unmatched: 6. The length of the CDR3 is 15 residues.

Ten or more counts support this clonotype. V gene TRBV27 combines with J gene TRBJ2-1; TRBD1 might be the D (7 bases). This CDR3 has 14 amino acids. V gave up 2 bases and J gave up 8 bases, with 13 bases separating them. Germline loops: CDR1 MNHEY, CDR2 SMNVEV (reference sequence). CDR3 loop: CASSLSQGGYEQFF. The DNA for the CDR3 is TGTGCCAGCAGTTTAAGTCAGGGGGGTTATGAGCAGTTCTTC.

This chain links TRBV20-1 with TRBJ2-7; D is unclear. The CDR3 is made up of 13 amino acids. Germline CDR1 is DFQATT and CDR2 is SNEGSKA (reference sequence). V was clipped by 0 bases and J by 2 bases, with 8 bases between them. The CDR3 loop reads CSARDSGAYEQYF. In nucleotides, the CDR3 is TGCAGTGCTAGAGATAGTGGGGCCTACGAGCAGTACTTC.

The chain recombines TRBV27 with TRBJ2-2; 14 bases are a match to TRBD2. CDR1 and CDR2 from the germline V gene are MNHEY and SMNVEV (reference sequence). V was clipped by 5 bases and J by 4 bases; unmatched bases: 12. The CDR3 is made up of 19 amino acids. This chain's CDR3 is CASSEKRLAGGPITGELFF. The DNA of the CDR3 is TGTGCCAGCAGTGAAAAGCGACTAGCGGGAGGGCCAATCACCGGGGAGCTGTTTTTT.

This clonotype was observed many times. The genes are TRBV5-6 and TRBJ2-3; D gene uncertain. V was shortened by 3 bases and J by 1 base, with 6 bases between the two germline ends. Germline values: CDR1 SGHDT, CDR2 YYEEEE. The CDR3 has 13 residues. The CDR3, as DNA: TGTGCCAGCAGCTACAAAGGCACAGATACGCAGTATTTT. It specifies CASSYKGTDTQYF.

This clonotype was counted at least ten times. This sequence joins TRBV27 and TRBJ1-5; D is unresolved. Germline CDR1 is MNHEY and CDR2 is SMNVEV (reference sequence). Trimming cost V 5 bases and J 4 bases, with 12 bases left between them. CDR3 size: 14 residues. The DNA of the CDR3 is TGTGCCAGCAGTCTGGACGGGGTGAATCAGCCCCAGCATTTT. Protein product: CASSLDGVNQPQHF.